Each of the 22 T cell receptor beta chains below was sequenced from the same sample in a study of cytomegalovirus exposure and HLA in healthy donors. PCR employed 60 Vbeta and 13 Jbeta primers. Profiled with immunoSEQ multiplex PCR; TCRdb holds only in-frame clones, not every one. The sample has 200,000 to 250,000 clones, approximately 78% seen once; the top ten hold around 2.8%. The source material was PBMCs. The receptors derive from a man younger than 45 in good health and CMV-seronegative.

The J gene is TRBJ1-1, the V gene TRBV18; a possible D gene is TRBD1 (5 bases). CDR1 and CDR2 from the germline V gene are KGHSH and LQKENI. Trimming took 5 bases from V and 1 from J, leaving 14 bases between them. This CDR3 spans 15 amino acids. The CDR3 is CASSGPGLTNTEAFF. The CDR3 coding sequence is TGTGCCAGCTCAGGACCGGGACTGACGAACACTGAAGCTTTCTTT.

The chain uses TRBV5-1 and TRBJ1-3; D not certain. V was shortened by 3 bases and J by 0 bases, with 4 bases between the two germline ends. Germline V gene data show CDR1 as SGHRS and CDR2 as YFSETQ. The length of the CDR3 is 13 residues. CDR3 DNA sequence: TGCGCCAGCAGCTCCAGCTCTGGAAACACCATATATTTT. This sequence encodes CASSSSSGNTIYF.

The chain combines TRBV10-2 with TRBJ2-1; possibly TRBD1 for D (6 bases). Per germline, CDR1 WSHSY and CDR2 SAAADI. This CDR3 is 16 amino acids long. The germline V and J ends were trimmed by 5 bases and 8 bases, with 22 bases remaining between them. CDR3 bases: TGCGCCAGCAGTAACCCCTTTCAGGCAGGGGCCTATGAGCAGTTCTTC. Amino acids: CASSNPFQAGAYEQFF.

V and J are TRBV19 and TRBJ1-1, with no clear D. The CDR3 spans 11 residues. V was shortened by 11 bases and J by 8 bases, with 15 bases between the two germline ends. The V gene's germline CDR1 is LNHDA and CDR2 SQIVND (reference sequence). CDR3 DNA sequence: TGTGCCTCGGGATACGTGGGCGAAGCTTTCTTT. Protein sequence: CASGYVGEAFF.

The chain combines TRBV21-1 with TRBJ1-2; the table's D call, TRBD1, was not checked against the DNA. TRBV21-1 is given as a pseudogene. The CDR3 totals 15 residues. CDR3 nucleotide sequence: TGTGCCAGCAGCAAAACAGGGGCGCTACGGCGGGGCTACACCTTC. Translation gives CASSKTGALRRGYTF.

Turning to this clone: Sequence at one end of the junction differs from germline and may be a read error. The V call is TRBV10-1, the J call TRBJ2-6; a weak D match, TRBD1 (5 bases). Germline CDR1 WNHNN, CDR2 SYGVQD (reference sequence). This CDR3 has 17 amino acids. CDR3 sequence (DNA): TGCGCCAGCAGTGAGGGGTCTAGAGACTCTGGGGCCAGCGTCCTGACTTTC. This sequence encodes CASSEGSRDSGASVLTF.

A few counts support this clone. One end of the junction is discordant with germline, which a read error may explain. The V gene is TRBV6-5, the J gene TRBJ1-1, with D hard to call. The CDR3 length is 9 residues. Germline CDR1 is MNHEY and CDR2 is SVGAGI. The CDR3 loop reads CASRAGQAF. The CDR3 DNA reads TGTGCCAGCAGAGCTGGGCAAGCCTTT.

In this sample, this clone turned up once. The CDR3: CASRIQGEEKLFF. CDR3 in DNA: TGTGCCAGCAGAATTCAGGGGGAGGAAAAACTGTTTTTT. This chain joins TRBV6-6 and TRBJ1-4; 7 bases agree with TRBD1. V lost 6 bases and J lost 8; bases outside the gene matches: 6. This CDR3 is 13 amino acids long. CDR1 is MNHNY and CDR2 is SVGAGI in the germline V gene (reference sequence).

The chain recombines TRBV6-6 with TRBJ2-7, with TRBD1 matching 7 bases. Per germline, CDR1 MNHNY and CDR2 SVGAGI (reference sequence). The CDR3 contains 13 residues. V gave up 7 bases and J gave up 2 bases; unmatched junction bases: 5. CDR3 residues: CASKGATTYEQYF. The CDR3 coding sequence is TGTGCCAGCAAGGGGGCCACCACCTACGAGCAGTACTTC.

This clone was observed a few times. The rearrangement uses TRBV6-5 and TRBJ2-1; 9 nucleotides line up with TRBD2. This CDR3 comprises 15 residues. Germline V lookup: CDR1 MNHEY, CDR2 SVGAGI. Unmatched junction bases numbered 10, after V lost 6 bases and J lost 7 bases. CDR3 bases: TGTGCCAGCAGAGTAACTAGCGGGCGACTTAATGAGCAGTTCTTC. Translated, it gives CASRVTSGRLNEQFF.

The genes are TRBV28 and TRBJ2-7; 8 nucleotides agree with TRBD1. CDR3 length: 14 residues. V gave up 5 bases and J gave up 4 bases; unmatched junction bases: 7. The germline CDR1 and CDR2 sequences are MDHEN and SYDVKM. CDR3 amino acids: CASSTSGGGYEQYF. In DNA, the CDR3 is TGTGCCAGCAGTACATCAGGGGGCGGGTACGAGCAGTACTTC.

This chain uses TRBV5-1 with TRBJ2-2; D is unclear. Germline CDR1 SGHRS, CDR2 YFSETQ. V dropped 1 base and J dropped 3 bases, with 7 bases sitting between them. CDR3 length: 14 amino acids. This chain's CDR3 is CASSLLIDTGELFF. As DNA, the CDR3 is TGCGCCAGCAGCTTGTTGATAGACACCGGGGAGCTGTTTTTT.

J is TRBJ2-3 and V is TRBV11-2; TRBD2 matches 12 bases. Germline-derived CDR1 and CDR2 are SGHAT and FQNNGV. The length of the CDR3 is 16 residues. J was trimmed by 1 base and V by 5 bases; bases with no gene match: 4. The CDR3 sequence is CASSASGGAGTDTQYF. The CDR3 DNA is TGTGCCAGCAGCGCTAGCGGGGGGGCGGGCACAGATACGCAGTATTTT. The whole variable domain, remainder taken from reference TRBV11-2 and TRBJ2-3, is EAGVAQSPRYKIIEKRQSVAFWCNPISGHATLYWYQQILGQGPKLLIQFQNNGVVDDSQLPKDRFSAERLKGVDSTLKIQPAKLEDSAVYLCASSASGGAGTDTQYFGPGTRLTVL.

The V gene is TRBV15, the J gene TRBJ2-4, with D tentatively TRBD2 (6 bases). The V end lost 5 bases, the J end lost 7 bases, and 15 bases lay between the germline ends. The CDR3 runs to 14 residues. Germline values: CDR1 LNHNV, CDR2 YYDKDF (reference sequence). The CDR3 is CATSGGLRLNIQYF. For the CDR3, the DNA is TGTGCCACCAGCGGGGGACTGAGGCTTAACATTCAGTACTTC.

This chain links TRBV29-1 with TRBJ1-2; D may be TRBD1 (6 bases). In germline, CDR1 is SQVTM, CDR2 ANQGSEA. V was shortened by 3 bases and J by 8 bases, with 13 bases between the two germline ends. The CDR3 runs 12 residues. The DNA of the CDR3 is TGCAGCGTTGATCGGGCGCAGGGGGGCTACACCTTC. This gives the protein CSVDRAQGGYTF.

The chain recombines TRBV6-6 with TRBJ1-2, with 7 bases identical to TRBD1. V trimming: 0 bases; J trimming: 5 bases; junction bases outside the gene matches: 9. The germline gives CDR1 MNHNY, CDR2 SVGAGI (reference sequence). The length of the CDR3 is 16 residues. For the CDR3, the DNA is TGTGCCAGCAGTTACTCGCTCACAGGGGTGGGATATGGCTACACCTTC. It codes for CASSYSLTGVGYGYTF.

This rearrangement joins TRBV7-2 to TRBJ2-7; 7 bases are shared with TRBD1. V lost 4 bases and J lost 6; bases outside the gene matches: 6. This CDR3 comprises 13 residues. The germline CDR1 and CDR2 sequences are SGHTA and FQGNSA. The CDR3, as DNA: TGTGCCAGCAGCTGGAGAGGGGGCGGCGAGCAGTACTTC. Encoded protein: CASSWRGGGEQYF.

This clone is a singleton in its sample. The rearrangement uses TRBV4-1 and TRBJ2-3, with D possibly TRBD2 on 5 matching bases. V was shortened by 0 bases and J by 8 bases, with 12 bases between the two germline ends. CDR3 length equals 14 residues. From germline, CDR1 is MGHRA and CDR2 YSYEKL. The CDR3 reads CASSQDLSGITQYF. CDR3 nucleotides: TGCGCCAGCAGCCAAGATCTTTCGGGGATTACGCAGTATTTT.

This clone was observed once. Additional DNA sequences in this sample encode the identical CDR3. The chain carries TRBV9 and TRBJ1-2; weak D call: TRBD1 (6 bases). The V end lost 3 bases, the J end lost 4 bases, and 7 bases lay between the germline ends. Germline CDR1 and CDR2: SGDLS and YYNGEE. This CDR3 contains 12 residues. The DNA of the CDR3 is TGTGCCAGCAGCGACAGGGTCTATGGCTACACCTTC. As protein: CASSDRVYGYTF. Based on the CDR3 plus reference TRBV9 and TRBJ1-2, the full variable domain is DSGVTQTPKHLITATGQRVTLRCSPRSGDLSVYWYQQSLDQGLQFLIQYYNGEERAKGNILERFSAQQFPDLHSELNLSSLELGDSALYFCASSDRVYGYTFGSGTRLTVV.

The CDR3, as DNA: TGTGCCAGCAGTTTCGGGTACGAGCAGTACTTC. As protein: CASSFGYEQYF. The chain recombines TRBV2 with TRBJ2-7; no clear D gene. V was pared by 5 bases and J by 4 bases, with 6 bases between. CDR1 and CDR2 from the germline V gene are SNHLY and FYNNEI. This CDR3 is 11 amino acids long.

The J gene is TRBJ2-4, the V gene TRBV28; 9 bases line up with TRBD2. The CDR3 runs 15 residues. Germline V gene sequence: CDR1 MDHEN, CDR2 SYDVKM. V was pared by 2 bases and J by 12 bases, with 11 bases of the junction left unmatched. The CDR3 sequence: CASSLPGTSKVNQYF. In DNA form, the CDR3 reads TGTGCCAGCAGTTTACCCGGGACTAGCAAGGTTAATCAGTACTTC.

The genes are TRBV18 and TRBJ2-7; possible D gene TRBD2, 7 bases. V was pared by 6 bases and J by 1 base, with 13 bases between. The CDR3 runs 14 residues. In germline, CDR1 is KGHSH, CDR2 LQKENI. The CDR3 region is CASSPKGGSYEQYF. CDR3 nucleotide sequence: TGTGCCAGCTCCCCCAAGGGGGGGTCCTACGAGCAGTACTTC.